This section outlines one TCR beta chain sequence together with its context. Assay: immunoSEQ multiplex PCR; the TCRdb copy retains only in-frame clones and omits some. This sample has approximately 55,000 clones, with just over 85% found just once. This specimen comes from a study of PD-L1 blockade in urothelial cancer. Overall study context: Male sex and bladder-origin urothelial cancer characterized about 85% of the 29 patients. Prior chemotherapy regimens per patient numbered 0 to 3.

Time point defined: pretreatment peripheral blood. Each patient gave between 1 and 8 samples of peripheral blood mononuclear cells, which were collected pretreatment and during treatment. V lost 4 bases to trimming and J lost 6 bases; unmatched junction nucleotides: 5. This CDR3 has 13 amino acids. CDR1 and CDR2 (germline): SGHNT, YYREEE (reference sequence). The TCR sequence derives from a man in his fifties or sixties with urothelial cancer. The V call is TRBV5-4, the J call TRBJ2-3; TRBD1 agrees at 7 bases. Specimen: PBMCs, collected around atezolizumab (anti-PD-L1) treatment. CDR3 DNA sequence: TGTGCCAGCAGCCCCAGGGGGATGGATACGCAGTATTTT. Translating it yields CASSPRGMDTQYF.